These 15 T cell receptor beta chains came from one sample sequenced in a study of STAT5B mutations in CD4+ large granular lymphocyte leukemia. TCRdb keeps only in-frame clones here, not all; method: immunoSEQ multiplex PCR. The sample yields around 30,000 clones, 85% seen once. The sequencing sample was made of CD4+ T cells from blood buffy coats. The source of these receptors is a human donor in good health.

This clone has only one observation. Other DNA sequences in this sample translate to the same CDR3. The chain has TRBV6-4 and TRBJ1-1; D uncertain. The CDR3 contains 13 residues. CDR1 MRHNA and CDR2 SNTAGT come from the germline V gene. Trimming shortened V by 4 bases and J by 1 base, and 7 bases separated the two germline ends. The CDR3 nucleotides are TGTGCCAGCAGTGTAGAGGAGAACACTGAAGCTTTCTTT. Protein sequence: CASSVEENTEAFF.

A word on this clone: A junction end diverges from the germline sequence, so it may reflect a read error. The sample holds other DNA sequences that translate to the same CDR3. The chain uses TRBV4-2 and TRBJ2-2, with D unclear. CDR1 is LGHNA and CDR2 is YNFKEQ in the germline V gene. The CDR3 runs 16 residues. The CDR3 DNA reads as TGTGCCAGCAGTCAAGTCGCACAGTCGAACACCGGGGAGCTGTTTTTT. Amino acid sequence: CASSQVAQSNTGELFF.

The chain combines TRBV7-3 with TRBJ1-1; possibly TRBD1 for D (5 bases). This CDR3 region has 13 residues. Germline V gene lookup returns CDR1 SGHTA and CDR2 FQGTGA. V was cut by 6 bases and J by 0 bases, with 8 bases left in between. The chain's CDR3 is CASRRQLNTEAFF. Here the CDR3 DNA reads TGTGCCAGCAGACGACAGTTGAACACTGAAGCTTTCTTT. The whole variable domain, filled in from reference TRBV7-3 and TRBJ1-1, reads GAGVSQTPSNKVTEKGKYVELRCDPISGHTALYWYRQSLGQGPEFLIYFQGTGAADDSGLPNDRFFAVRPEGSVSTLKIQRTERGDSAVYLCASRRQLNTEAFFGQGTRLTVV.

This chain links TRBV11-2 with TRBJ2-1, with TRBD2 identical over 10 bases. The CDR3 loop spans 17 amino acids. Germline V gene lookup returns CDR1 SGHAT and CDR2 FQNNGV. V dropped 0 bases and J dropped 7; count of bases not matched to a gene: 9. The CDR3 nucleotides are TGTGCCAGCAGCTTAGAAATGCTAGCGGGAGTTGGGAATGAGCAGTTCTTC. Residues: CASSLEMLAGVGNEQFF.

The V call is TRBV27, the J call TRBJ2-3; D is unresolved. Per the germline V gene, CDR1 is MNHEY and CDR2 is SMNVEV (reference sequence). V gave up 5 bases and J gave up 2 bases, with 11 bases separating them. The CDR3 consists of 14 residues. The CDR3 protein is CASSPYRATDTQYF. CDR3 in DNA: TGTGCCAGCAGTCCTTATAGGGCCACAGATACGCAGTATTTT.

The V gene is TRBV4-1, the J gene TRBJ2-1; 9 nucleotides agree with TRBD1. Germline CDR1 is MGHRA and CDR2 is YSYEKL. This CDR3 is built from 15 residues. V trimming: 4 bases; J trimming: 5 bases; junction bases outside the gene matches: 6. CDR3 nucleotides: TGCGCCAGCAGCCGCGGACAGGGGCCCGACAATGAGCAGTTCTTC. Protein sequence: CASSRGQGPDNEQFF.

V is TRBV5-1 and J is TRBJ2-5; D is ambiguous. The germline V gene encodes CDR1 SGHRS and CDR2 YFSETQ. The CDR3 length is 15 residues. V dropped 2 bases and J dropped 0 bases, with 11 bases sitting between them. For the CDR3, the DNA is TGCGCCAGCAGCTTACAGTCATCGTACCAAGAGACCCAGTACTTC. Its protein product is CASSLQSSYQETQYF.

The CDR3 DNA is TGTGCCTGGTCCAGGGGGGATAGCAATCAGCCCCAGCATTTT. Translating gives CAWSRGDSNQPQHF. The chain recombines TRBV30 with TRBJ1-5; 7 bases map to TRBD1. Germline CDR1 reads GTSNPN; CDR2 reads SVGIG (reference sequence). J lost 0 bases, V lost 5 bases, and 4 bases had no gene match. CDR3 size: 14 residues. The variable domain in full, with the rest retrieved from reference TRBV30 and TRBJ1-5, is SQTIHQWPATLVQPVGSPLSLECTVEGTSNPNLYWYRQAAGRGLQLLFYSVGIGQISSEVPQNLSASRPQDRQFILSSKKLLLSDSGFYLCAWSRGDSNQPQHFGDGTRLSIL.

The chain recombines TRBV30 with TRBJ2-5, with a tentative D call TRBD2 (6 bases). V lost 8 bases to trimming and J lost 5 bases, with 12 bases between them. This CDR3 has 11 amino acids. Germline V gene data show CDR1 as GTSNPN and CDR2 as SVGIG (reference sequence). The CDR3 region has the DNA TGTGCCAGCGGGTTCGGGGAGACCCAGTACTTC. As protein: CASGFGETQYF. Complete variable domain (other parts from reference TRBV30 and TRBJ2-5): SQTIHQWPATLVQPVGSPLSLECTVEGTSNPNLYWYRQAAGRGLQLLFYSVGIGQISSEVPQNLSASRPQDRQFILSSKKLLLSDSGFYLCASGFGETQYFGPGTRLLVL.

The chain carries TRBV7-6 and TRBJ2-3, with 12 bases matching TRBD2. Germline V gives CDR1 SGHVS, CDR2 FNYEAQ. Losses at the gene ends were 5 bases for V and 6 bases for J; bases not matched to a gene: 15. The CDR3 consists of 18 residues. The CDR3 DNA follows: TGTGCCAGCAGCGCCAGCCCCTCTAGCGGGAGGGCCAAGGATACGCAGTATTTT. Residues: CASSASPSSGRAKDTQYF. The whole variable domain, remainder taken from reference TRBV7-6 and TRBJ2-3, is GAGVSQSPRYKVTKRGQDVALRCDPISGHVSLYWYRQALGQGPEFLTYFNYEAQQDKSGLPNDRFSAERPEGSISTLTIQRTEQRDSAMYRCASSASPSSGRAKDTQYFGPGTRLTVL.

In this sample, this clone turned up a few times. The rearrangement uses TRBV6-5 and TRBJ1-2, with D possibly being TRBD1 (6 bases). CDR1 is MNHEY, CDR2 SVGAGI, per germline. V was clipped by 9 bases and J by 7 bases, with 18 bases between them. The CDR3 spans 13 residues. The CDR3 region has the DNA TGTGCCAGAATTGGTGGACAGAACGGTGGCTACACCTTC. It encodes CARIGGQNGGYTF.

CDR3 nucleotide sequence: TGTGCCAGCAGCTCGGGACTAGCACCACATGAGCAGTTCTTC. Its translation: CASSSGLAPHEQFF. This chain uses TRBV5-4 with TRBJ2-1; TRBD2 matches 9 bases. With 3 bases clipped from V and 8 bases from J, the junction kept 6 bases outside the gene matches. The CDR3 runs 14 residues. The germline V gene has CDR1 SGHNT and CDR2 YYREEE (reference sequence).

The DNA for the CDR3 is TGTGCCAGTAGTGGCCAACACAGGGGCGCGGGGGAGACCCAGTACTTC. The encoded protein is CASSGQHRGAGETQYF. The rearrangement uses TRBV19 and TRBJ2-5; TRBD1 might be the D (7 bases). V was trimmed by 5 bases and J by 5 bases, leaving 21 bases between them. The CDR3 is 16 residues long. Germline lookup yields CDR1 LNHDA and CDR2 SQIVND (reference sequence).

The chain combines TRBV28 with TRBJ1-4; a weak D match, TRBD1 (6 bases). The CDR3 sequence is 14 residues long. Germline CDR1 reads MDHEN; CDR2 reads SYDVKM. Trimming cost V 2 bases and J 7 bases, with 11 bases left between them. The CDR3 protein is CASSLAGAAEKLFF. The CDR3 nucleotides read TGTGCCAGCAGTTTAGCGGGGGCCGCTGAAAAACTGTTTTTT.

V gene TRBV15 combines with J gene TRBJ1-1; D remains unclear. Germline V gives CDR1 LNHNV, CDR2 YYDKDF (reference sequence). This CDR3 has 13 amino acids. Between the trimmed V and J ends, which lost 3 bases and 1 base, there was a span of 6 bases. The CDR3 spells CATSSRRNTEAFF. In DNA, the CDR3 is TGTGCCACCAGCAGTCGACGGAACACTGAAGCTTTCTTT.